Following are 14 T cell receptor beta chains from one sample sequenced in a study of radiotherapy plus CTLA-4 blockade in lung cancer. Profiling relied on immunoSEQ multiplex PCR, and the TCRdb table lists in-frame clones only, not all of them. The table lists 55,000 to 80,000 clones, about 80% of them singletons. The material was peripheral blood, obtained from a patient treated with radiotherapy plus ipilimumab. Receptors originate from a human donor with non-small cell lung cancer who had a complete response to radiotherapy plus ipilimumab.

The J gene is TRBJ2-1, the V gene TRBV7-2; D is ambiguous. The CDR3 is 12 amino acids. V lost 4 bases, J lost 12 bases, and 13 bases lay in between. Looked up from germline, CDR1 is SGHTA and CDR2 is FQGNSA. Here the CDR3 reads CASSSYYYRQFF. CDR3 DNA sequence: TGTGCCAGCAGCTCCTACTACTATCGGCAGTTCTTC.

The CDR3 loop reads CASGSKLVWNTQYF. The CDR3 bases are TGTGCCAGCGGGTCAAAGCTTGTGTGGAATACGCAGTATTTT. The chain joins TRBV6-5 to TRBJ2-3, with no clear D. Trimming shortened V by 8 bases and J by 7 bases, and 19 bases separated the two germline ends. Per the germline V gene, CDR1 is MNHEY and CDR2 is SVGAGI. CDR3 length: 14 amino acids.

The J gene is TRBJ1-1, the V gene TRBV10-1; TRBD1 might be the D (6 bases). This CDR3 contains 16 residues. The germline CDR1 and CDR2 sequences are WNHNN and SYGVQD (reference sequence). Trimming took off 3 bases at V and 5 bases at J, with 19 bases between the two ends. The DNA for the CDR3 is TGCGCCAGCAGTGAAGGTGGGGGGCGAGGTGGGACTGAAGCTTTCTTT. This codes for CASSEGGGRGGTEAFF.

The chain is built from TRBV10-2 and TRBJ1-2; 9 bases are shared with TRBD1. V lost 8 bases, J lost 8 bases, and 18 bases stayed unmatched. In germline, CDR1 is WSHSY, CDR2 SAAADI. The CDR3 is 16 amino acids. For the CDR3, the DNA is TGCGCCAGCGATACACCGGGACAGGGAGTCGCGGGCGGCTACACCTTC. Translation: CASDTPGQGVAGGYTF.

Note on this clone: Compared with germline, one end of the junction differs, possibly owing to a read error. The chain uses TRBV7-7 and TRBJ2-3; D ambiguous. The germline CDR1 and CDR2 sequences are SSHAT and FNYEAQ (reference sequence). CDR3 size: 13 residues. In nucleotides, the CDR3 is TGTGCTAGCAGCTTAGCTGAGGCAGATACGCAGTATTTT. This gives the protein CASSLAEADTQYF.

This clone occurred a few times. J is TRBJ1-2 and V is TRBV6-5, with D possibly matching TRBD1 (5 bases). CDR3 length: 14 residues. Trimming left V 5 bases short and J 1 base short, with 11 bases between. CDR1 MNHEY and CDR2 SVGAGI come from the germline V gene. The CDR3 region has the DNA TGTGCCAGCAGTCCGGGACGGAGTAACTATGGCTACACCTTC. Amino acids: CASSPGRSNYGYTF.

The chain links TRBV4-1 to TRBJ1-3; D is unclear. The germline gives CDR1 MGHRA, CDR2 YSYEKL. The V gene lost 1 base and the J gene lost 2 bases, with 12 bases spanning the gap. The CDR3 sequence is 16 residues long. CDR3 in DNA: TGCGCCAGCAGCCAAGGTCCCCAAAGGACTGGAAACACCATATATTTT. The encoded protein is CASSQGPQRTGNTIYF.

CDR3 in DNA: TGCGCCAGCAGCTTGAGCCGGAGCCGAGGAGAGACCCAGTACTTC. This gives the protein CASSLSRSRGETQYF. The rearrangement uses TRBV5-1 and TRBJ2-5; D gene ambiguous. The CDR3 runs 15 residues. Germline CDR1 reads SGHRS; CDR2 reads YFSETQ. Trimming removed 1 base at V and 4 bases at J, with 14 bases between.

This clone was recorded a few times. This sequence joins TRBV6-6 and TRBJ2-2; D is unclear. The germline gives CDR1 MNHNY, CDR2 SVGAGI (reference sequence). Trimming pared 0 bases from V and 1 base from J, leaving 6 bases between. The CDR3 loop spans 15 amino acids. DNA for the CDR3: TGTGCCAGCAGTTACTCGGCTTTGAACACCGGGGAGCTGTTTTTT. This codes for CASSYSALNTGELFF.

CDR3 loop: CASRPGGVQPQHF. The CDR3 coding sequence is TGTGCCAGCAGACCGGGGGGTGTTCAGCCCCAGCATTTT. V usage is TRBV2 and J usage is TRBJ1-5; possible D gene TRBD1, 5 bases. The V gene lost 6 bases and the J gene lost 6 bases, with 12 bases spanning the gap. Germline V gene sequence: CDR1 SNHLY, CDR2 FYNNEI. This CDR3 region has 13 residues.

The chain uses TRBV5-4 and TRBJ1-2; no definite D call. The CDR3 is 14 residues long. Trimming took 0 bases from V and 4 from J, leaving 10 bases between them. Looked up from germline, CDR1 is SGHNT and CDR2 is YYREEE (reference sequence). CDR3 sequence (DNA): TGTGCCAGCAGCTTGGATCCGGCACTCTATGGCTACACCTTC. This codes for CASSLDPALYGYTF.

The rearrangement uses TRBV5-6 and TRBJ2-5; D is ambiguous. Trimming removed 0 bases at V and 0 bases at J, with 9 bases between. This CDR3 is built from 15 residues. CDR1 and CDR2 from the germline V gene are SGHDT and YYEEEE. CDR3 residues: CASSLGPAYQETQYF. DNA of the CDR3: TGTGCCAGCAGCTTGGGTCCAGCCTACCAAGAGACCCAGTACTTC.

This chain uses TRBV10-3 with TRBJ1-1; D not certain. V shed 1 base and J shed 7 bases, with 10 bases lying between them. From germline, CDR1 is ENHRY and CDR2 SYGVKD. The CDR3 totals 13 residues. CDR3 bases: TGTGCCATCAGTGAGTTCAGCCACAGTGAAGCTTTCTTT. Protein sequence: CAISEFSHSEAFF.

The J gene is TRBJ2-1, the V gene TRBV11-3, with 8 bases fitting TRBD2. The CDR3 extends over 18 amino acids. CDR1 is SGHNT, CDR2 YENEEA, per germline. Unmatched junction bases numbered 11, after V lost 4 bases and J lost 0 bases. The CDR3 DNA reads TGTGCCAGCAGCTCAACCGAACCTCGGGGGGGCTCCTACAATGAGCAGTTCTTC. Translated: CASSSTEPRGGSYNEQFF.